This T cell receptor beta chain was recovered during a study of blood T cell repertoires in COVID-19. Across the study: The origin of the acute and convalescent COVID-19 samples was the United States, Italy and Spain. Nucleic acid was either cDNA or gDNA, and it came from T cells, B-cell-depleted T cells, or PBMCs.

Per the authors' pipeline: It was from reference gene primer amplification that nucleated cell counts were estimated. Produced via immunoSEQ multiplex PCR; TCRdb's table is partial and in-frame only. V, J and clone size derive from that table, while D and trimming were established from the DNA sequence. The sample includes 60,000 to 80,000 clones, approximately 81% of them seen just once. The specimen was peripheral blood. The receptor was isolated from a man aged 50 to 60 with active COVID-19.

The CDR3 region is CASSPGTGGNEQFF. The CDR3 coding sequence is TGTGCCAGCAGCCCAGGGACAGGGGGAAATGAGCAGTTCTTC. V gene TRBV7-2 combines with J gene TRBJ2-1, with 11 bases fitting TRBD1. The CDR3 has 14 amino acids. V dropped 5 bases and J dropped 7; count of bases not matched to a gene: 4. In germline, CDR1 is SGHTA, CDR2 FQGNSA.